Shown below are 22 T cell receptor beta chains from a single sample sequenced in a study of shared clonotypes between healthy human individuals. Profiled with immunoSEQ multiplex PCR; TCRdb holds only in-frame clones, not every one. Among about 960,000 clones, over 60% were seen once, and the ten largest hold 1.5%. Material for sequencing was memory CD4+ T cells sorted from blood. Subset here: CD45RA-negative fraction. These receptors all stem from a man aged 18 to 29 in good health.

This clone was observed a few times. The chain employs TRBV5-4 and TRBJ1-6; D remains ambiguous. The CDR3 length is 15 residues. Trimming removed 5 bases at V and 9 bases at J, with 18 bases between. Germline V gene sequence: CDR1 SGHNT, CDR2 YYREEE (reference sequence). CDR3 protein: CASSATWQASSPLHF. The DNA for the CDR3 is TGTGCCAGCAGTGCCACGTGGCAGGCTAGTTCACCCCTCCACTTT.

V gene TRBV29-1 combines with J gene TRBJ2-1, with D possibly matching TRBD2 (5 bases). The ends were cut back, 6 bases at V and 7 bases at J, with 25 bases in the middle. Germline CDR1 SQVTM, CDR2 ANQGSEA. This CDR3 contains 16 residues. CDR3 amino acids: CSVLGGSRALGNEQFF. The CDR3 nucleotides read TGCAGCGTCCTTGGAGGTAGCCGGGCGCTAGGGAATGAGCAGTTCTTC.

The CDR3 DNA sequence: TGTGCCATCAGTGAGTCATTCGGACAGCCCCAGCATTTT. This translates into CAISESFGQPQHF. The chain joins TRBV10-3 to TRBJ1-5; no definite D call. From germline, CDR1 is ENHRY and CDR2 SYGVKD. This CDR3 spans 13 amino acids. With 0 bases removed from V and 7 bases from J, the gap between germline ends came to 7 bases.

This clone was detected a few times. Other DNA sequences from this sample encode an identical CDR3 as well. This chain connects TRBV13 to TRBJ2-7; the D gene is possibly TRBD1 (6 bases). CDR1 is PRHDT, CDR2 FYEKMQ, per germline (reference sequence). The CDR3 has 14 residues. The V gene lost 3 bases and the J gene lost 1 base, with 10 bases spanning the gap. CDR3 amino acids: CASSLGHLSYEQYF. The CDR3, as DNA: TGTGCCAGCAGCTTGGGACATCTATCCTACGAGCAGTACTTC.

The chain employs TRBV28 and TRBJ1-1; the match to TRBD1 covers 7 bases. Trimming took 4 bases from V and 2 from J; bases not matched to a gene: 10. CDR3 length: 16 amino acids. Germline assignment: CDR1 MDHEN and CDR2 SYDVKM. In DNA, the CDR3 is TGTGCCAGCAGTTCCGCGGGACAGCGAGGAAACACTGAAGCTTTCTTT. Translation gives CASSSAGQRGNTEAFF.

The chain has TRBV9 and TRBJ2-2; possibly TRBD1 for D (5 bases). CDR3 size: 16 residues. The germline V gene encodes CDR1 SGDLS and CDR2 YYNGEE. Trimming left V 4 bases short and J 2 bases short, with 15 bases between. The CDR3 loop reads CASSPNPTANTGELFF. In DNA, the CDR3 is TGTGCCAGCAGCCCGAACCCGACAGCTAACACCGGGGAGCTGTTTTTT.

This chain uses TRBV5-4 with TRBJ2-2; TRBD2 agrees at 12 bases. V lost 4 bases and J lost 1; bases outside the gene matches: 2. Per the germline V gene, CDR1 is SGHNT and CDR2 is YYREEE (reference sequence). The CDR3 runs to 16 residues. The CDR3 nucleotides are TGTGCCAGCAGCCAGGGACTAGCGGGGAACACCGGGGAGCTGTTTTTT. Its translation is CASSQGLAGNTGELFF.

V gene TRBV19 combines with J gene TRBJ2-7; 8 bases are a match to TRBD1. CDR3 length equals 15 residues. Germline-derived CDR1 and CDR2 are LNHDA and SQIVND (reference sequence). J gave up 4 bases and V 5 bases, and 10 bases lay outside the gene matches. The CDR3, as DNA: TGTGCCAGTAGTCGAACCGGGACAGGCTTTTACGAGCAGTACTTC. It codes for CASSRTGTGFYEQYF.

The chain couples TRBV11-2 to TRBJ1-6; D is undetermined. Germline V gene data show CDR1 as SGHAT and CDR2 as FQNNGV. There are 15 residues in the CDR3. V lost 5 bases to trimming and J lost 1 base, with 9 bases between them. The CDR3 is CASSGRTSYNSPLHF. CDR3 DNA sequence: TGTGCCAGCAGCGGAAGGACGTCCTATAATTCACCCCTCCACTTT.

In regard to this clone: The identical CDR3 is also encoded by other nucleotide sequences in the sample. The V gene is TRBV5-1, the J gene TRBJ1-2; possibly TRBD1 for D (5 bases). The V end lost 4 bases, the J end lost 8 bases, and 12 bases lay between the germline ends. Germline lookup yields CDR1 SGHRS and CDR2 YFSETQ. This CDR3 spans 12 amino acids. CDR3 DNA: TGCGCCAGCAGCCCTGACAGAGGCGGCTACACCTTC. This sequence encodes CASSPDRGGYTF. Filled out from reference TRBV5-1 and TRBJ1-2, the complete variable domain reads KAGVTQTPRYLIKTRGQQVTLSCSPISGHRSVSWYQQTPGQGLQFLFEYFSETQRNKGNFPGRFSGRQFSNSRSEMNVSTLELGDSALYLCASSPDRGGYTFGSGTRLTVV.

J is TRBJ2-2 and V is TRBV19; no clear D gene. The V and J ends lost 10 bases and 1 base respectively, with 10 bases between them. Germline assignment: CDR1 LNHDA and CDR2 SQIVND (reference sequence). CDR3 length: 13 amino acids. The CDR3 nucleotides read TGTGCCACTAACTCTATGAACACCGGGGAGCTGTTTTTT. Residues: CATNSMNTGELFF.

The rearrangement uses TRBV7-9 and TRBJ2-5; the D is unclear. V lost 2 bases, J lost 1 base, and 11 bases lay in between. The CDR3 covers 15 residues. The germline V gene has CDR1 SEHNR and CDR2 FQNEAQ (reference sequence). The CDR3: CASSLRLQTQETQYF. In DNA, the CDR3 is TGTGCCAGCAGCTTACGTCTACAGACCCAAGAGACCCAGTACTTC.

The chain uses TRBV9 and TRBJ1-6, with D unclear. Germline V gene sequence: CDR1 SGDLS, CDR2 YYNGEE. Deletions cut 1 base from V and 0 bases from J, with 8 bases between. CDR3 length equals 16 residues. CDR3 region: CASSVSDTSYNSPLHF. The CDR3 DNA reads TGTGCCAGCAGCGTATCGGATACCTCCTATAATTCACCCCTCCACTTT.

The chain links TRBV15 to TRBJ1-1, with D unclear. Trimming cost V 1 base and J 1 base, with 7 bases left between them. Germline V CDR1 and CDR2: LNHNV, YYDKDF (reference sequence). This CDR3 contains 14 residues. The CDR3 spells CATSRGGPNTEAFF. The CDR3 region has the DNA TGTGCCACCAGCAGAGGAGGGCCGAACACTGAAGCTTTCTTT.

The V and J genes are TRBV11-2 and TRBJ1-5; possibly TRBD1 for D (6 bases). Germline CDR1 reads SGHAT; CDR2 reads FQNNGV. The germline V and J ends were trimmed by 5 bases and 4 bases, with 12 bases remaining between them. The CDR3 length is 14 residues. The CDR3 DNA follows: TGTGCCAGCAGCGCACAGGGAGGGAATCAGCCCCAGCATTTT. Its protein product is CASSAQGGNQPQHF.

The CDR3: CASSTQTGSSYEQYF. The CDR3 DNA reads as TGTGCCAGCAGCACCCAGACAGGGAGCTCCTACGAGCAGTACTTC. The rearrangement links TRBV7-6 to TRBJ2-7, with TRBD1 matching 7 bases. With 5 bases clipped from V and 0 bases from J, the junction kept 7 bases outside the gene matches. The CDR3 contains 15 residues. Germline assignment: CDR1 SGHVS and CDR2 FNYEAQ.

Only one count was recorded for this clone. The V and J genes are TRBV10-3 and TRBJ2-7, with D unresolved. The CDR3 spans 13 residues. The germline gives CDR1 ENHRY, CDR2 SYGVKD. V shed 6 bases and J shed 4 bases, with 13 bases lying between them. CDR3 sequence reads: CAIRKKDLYEQYF. CDR3 bases: TGTGCCATCAGGAAGAAGGACCTGTACGAGCAGTACTTC.

The V call is TRBV18, the J call TRBJ1-3; TRBD1 agrees at 7 bases. The trim removed 2 bases at V and 1 base at J, leaving 5 bases unmatched. Per the germline V gene, CDR1 is KGHSH and CDR2 is LQKENI. The CDR3 extends over 16 amino acids. Written as DNA, the CDR3 is TGTGCCAGCTCACCAGGGACAGCAGCATCTGGAAACACCATATATTTT. Its protein product is CASSPGTAASGNTIYF. The full variable domain, with the rest looked up from reference TRBV18 and TRBJ1-3, is NAGVMQNPRHLVRRRGQEARLRCSPMKGHSHVYWYRQLPEEGLKFMVYLQKENIIDESGMPKERFSAEFPKEGPSILRIQQVVRGDSAAYFCASSPGTAASGNTIYFGEGSWLTVV.

The chain has TRBV30 and TRBJ2-3; D is ambiguous. Per the germline V gene, CDR1 is GTSNPN and CDR2 is SVGIG (reference sequence). V shed 4 bases and J shed 6 bases, with 8 bases lying between them. The length of the CDR3 is 11 residues. The CDR3 reads CAWKGWDTQYF. For the CDR3, the DNA is TGTGCCTGGAAAGGTTGGGATACGCAGTATTTT.

A single count supports this clone. The chain carries TRBV11-3 and TRBJ2-5; 7 bases line up with TRBD2. V shed 10 bases, J shed 5 bases, and the junction held 13 bases outside the gene matches. CDR3 length equals 14 residues. CDR1 and CDR2 (germline): SGHNT, YENEEA. The CDR3 DNA follows: TGTGCCATCGGGGGGTGGGAGGCTGTGGAGACCCAGTACTTC. This translates into CAIGGWEAVETQYF.

V usage is TRBV28 and J usage is TRBJ2-7, with 10 bases aligning to TRBD2. CDR3 length equals 15 residues. Germline V gives CDR1 MDHEN, CDR2 SYDVKM. With V trimmed by 2 bases and J by 5 bases, 6 bases remained unmatched. CDR3 nucleotide sequence: TGTGCCAGCAGTTTACCTAGCGGGAGCTTCAACGAGCAGTACTTC. It specifies CASSLPSGSFNEQYF.

The rearrangement uses TRBV7-2 and TRBJ2-2; D is possibly TRBD2 (5 bases). The CDR3 consists of 16 residues. V was pared by 2 bases and J by 4 bases, with 14 bases between. Germline V gives CDR1 SGHTA, CDR2 FQGNSA. Here the CDR3 reads CASSLRVTGSTGELFF. For the CDR3, the DNA is TGTGCCAGCAGCTTAAGGGTGACGGGAAGCACCGGGGAGCTGTTTTTT.